This T cell receptor (beta chain) was profiled in a study of shared clonotypes between healthy human individuals. Study background: Donor composition was a couple of women and three men, aged 18 to 49.

Assay: immunoSEQ multiplex PCR; the TCRdb copy retains only in-frame clones and omits some. The sample includes about half a million clones, around 80% of them seen just once. CDR3 length: 12 residues. J lost 6 bases, V lost 4 bases, and 5 bases had no gene match. Germline values: CDR1 GTSNPN, CDR2 SVGIG (reference sequence). The donor population consisted of healthy HIV-negative adults with no recent acute infections or vaccinations. The chain recombines TRBV30 with TRBJ1-2; the match to TRBD1 covers 7 bases. The sequence was collected from a woman between 35 and 50 years old in good health. Some clones in this sample may be carry-over from other donors' samples. The sequencing input was PBMCs. CDR3 in DNA: TGTGCCTGGACAGGGGGGACCCATGGCTACACCTTC. Translation: CAWTGGTHGYTF.